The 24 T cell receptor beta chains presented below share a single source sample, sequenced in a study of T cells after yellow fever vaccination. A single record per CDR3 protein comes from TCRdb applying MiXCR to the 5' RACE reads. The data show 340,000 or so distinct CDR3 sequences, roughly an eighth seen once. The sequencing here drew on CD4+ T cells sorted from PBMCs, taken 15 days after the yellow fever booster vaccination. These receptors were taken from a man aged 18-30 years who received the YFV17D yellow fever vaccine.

CDR3 sequence: CSVMTGLNEKLFF. DNA of the CDR3: TGCAGCGTTATGACAGGATTAAATGAAAAACTGTTTTTT. The J gene is TRBJ1-4, the V gene TRBV29-1; a weak D match, TRBD1 (6 bases). CDR1 and CDR2 from the germline V gene are SQVTM and ANQGSEA. The CDR3 loop spans 13 amino acids. V was cut by 5 bases and J by 5 bases, with 12 bases left in between.

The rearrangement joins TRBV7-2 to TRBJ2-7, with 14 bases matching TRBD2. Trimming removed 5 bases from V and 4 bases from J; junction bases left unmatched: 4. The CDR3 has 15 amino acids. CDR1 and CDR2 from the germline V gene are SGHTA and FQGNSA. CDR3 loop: CASSRLAGGMYEQYF. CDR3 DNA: TGTGCCAGCAGCAGACTAGCGGGGGGGATGTACGAGCAGTACTTC.

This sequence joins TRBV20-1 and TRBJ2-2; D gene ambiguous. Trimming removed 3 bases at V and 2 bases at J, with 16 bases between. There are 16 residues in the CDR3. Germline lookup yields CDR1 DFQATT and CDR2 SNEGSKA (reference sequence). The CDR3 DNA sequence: TGCAGTGCTAGCCCTCCCGGGCTCCCCAACACCGGGGAGCTGTTTTTT. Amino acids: CSASPPGLPNTGELFF.

CDR3 sequence (DNA): TGTGCCAGCAGGCCCTCGGTGGAAGCAGGGGGGCATCAGCCCCAGCATTTT. Translation gives CASRPSVEAGGHQPQHF. This chain connects TRBV27 to TRBJ1-5; TRBD1 aligns across 7 bases. Germline-derived CDR1 and CDR2 are MNHEY and SMNVEV (reference sequence). CDR3 length: 17 residues. J gave up 5 bases and V 6 bases, and 16 bases lay outside the gene matches.

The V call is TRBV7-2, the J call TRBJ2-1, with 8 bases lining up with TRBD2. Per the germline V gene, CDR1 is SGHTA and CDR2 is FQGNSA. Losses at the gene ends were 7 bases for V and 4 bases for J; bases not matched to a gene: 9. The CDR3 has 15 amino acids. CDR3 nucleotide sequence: TGTGCCAGCACCCAAGGTCGGGGGGGTTACAATGAGCAGTTCTTC. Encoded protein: CASTQGRGGYNEQFF.

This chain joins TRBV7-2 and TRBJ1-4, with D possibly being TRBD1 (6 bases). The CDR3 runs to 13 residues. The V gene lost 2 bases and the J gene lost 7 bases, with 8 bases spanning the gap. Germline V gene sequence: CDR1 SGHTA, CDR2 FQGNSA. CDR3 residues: CASSLLGGEKLFF. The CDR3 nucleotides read TGTGCCAGCAGCTTATTAGGGGGTGAAAAACTGTTTTTT. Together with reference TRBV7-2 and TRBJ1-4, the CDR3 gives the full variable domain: GAGVSQSPSNKVTEKGKDVELRCDPISGHTALYWYRQSLGQGLEFLIYFQGNSAPDKSGLPSDRFSAERTGGSVSTLTIQRTQQEDSAVYLCASSLLGGEKLFFGSGTQLSVL.

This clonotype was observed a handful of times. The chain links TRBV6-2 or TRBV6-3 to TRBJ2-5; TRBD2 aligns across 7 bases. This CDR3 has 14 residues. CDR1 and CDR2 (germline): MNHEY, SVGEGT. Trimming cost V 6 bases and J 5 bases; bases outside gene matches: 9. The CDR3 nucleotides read TGTGCCAGCAGACTAGCGAGGGCCTGGGAGACCCAGTACTTC. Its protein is CASRLARAWETQYF.

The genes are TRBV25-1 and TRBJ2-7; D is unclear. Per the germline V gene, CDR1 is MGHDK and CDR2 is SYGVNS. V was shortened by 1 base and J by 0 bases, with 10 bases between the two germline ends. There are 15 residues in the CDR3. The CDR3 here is CASSEWRTSSYEQYV. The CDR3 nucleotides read TGTGCCAGCAGTGAATGGCGGACCAGCTCCTACGAGCAGTACGTC.

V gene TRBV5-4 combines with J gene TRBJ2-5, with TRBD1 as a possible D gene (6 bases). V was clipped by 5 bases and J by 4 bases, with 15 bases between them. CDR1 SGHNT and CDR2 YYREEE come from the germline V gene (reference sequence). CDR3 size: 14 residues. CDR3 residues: CASSTQDSGETQYF. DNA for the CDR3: TGTGCCAGCAGTACCCAGGACAGCGGAGAGACCCAGTACTTC.

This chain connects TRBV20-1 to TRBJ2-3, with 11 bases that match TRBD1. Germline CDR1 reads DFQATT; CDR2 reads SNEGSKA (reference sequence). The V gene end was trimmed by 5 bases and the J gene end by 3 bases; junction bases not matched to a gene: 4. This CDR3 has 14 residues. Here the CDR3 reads CSALDRGLTDTQYF. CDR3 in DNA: TGCAGTGCTTTGGACAGGGGGCTTACAGATACGCAGTATTTT.

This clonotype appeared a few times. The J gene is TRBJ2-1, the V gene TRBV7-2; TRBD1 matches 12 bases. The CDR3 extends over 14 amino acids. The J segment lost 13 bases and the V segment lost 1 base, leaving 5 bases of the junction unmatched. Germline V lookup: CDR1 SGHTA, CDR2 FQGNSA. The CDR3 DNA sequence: TGTGCCAGCAGCTTAGGCCGGGACAGGGGGCCTCAGTTCTTC. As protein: CASSLGRDRGPQFF.

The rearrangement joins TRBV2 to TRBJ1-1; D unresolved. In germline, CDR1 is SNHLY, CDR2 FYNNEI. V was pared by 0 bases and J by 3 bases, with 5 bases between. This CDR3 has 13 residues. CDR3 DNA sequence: TGTGCCAGCAGTGAAGCGCTCTACACTGAAGCTTTCTTT. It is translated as CASSEALYTEAFF.

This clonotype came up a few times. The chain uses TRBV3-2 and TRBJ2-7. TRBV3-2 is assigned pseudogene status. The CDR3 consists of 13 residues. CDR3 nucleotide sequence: TGTGCCAGCAGCCGGCAGGTGACCTACGAGCAGTACGTC. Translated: CASSRQVTYEQYV.

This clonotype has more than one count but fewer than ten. CDR3 coding DNA: TGTGCCAGCACCCCGGCCGCGGGGGGGACTGGGGCCAACGTCCTGACTTTC. This encodes CASTPAAGGTGANVLTF. The V gene is TRBV6-2 or TRBV6-3, the J gene TRBJ2-6, with 9 bases lining up with TRBD2. The CDR3 is made up of 17 amino acids. Germline CDR1 reads MNHEY; CDR2 reads SVGEGT. V lost 7 bases, J lost 2 bases, and 9 bases stayed unmatched.

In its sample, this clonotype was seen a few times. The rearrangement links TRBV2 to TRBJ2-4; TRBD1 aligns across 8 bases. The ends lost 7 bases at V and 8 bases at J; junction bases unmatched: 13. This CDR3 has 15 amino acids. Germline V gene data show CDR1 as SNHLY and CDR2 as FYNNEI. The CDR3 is CASKGQVLGGDIQYF. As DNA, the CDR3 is TGTGCCAGCAAGGGACAGGTATTGGGAGGAGACATTCAGTACTTC.

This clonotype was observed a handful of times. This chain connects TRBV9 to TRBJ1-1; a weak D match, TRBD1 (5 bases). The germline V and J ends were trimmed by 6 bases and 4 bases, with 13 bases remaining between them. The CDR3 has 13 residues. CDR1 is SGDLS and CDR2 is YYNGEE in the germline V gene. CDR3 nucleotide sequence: TGTGCCAGCAATCCCGGCGGGGGCACTGAAGCTTTCTTT. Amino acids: CASNPGGGTEAFF. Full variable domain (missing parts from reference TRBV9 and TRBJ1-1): DSGVTQTPKHLITATGQRVTLRCSPRSGDLSVYWYQQSLDQGLQFLIQYYNGEERAKGNILERFSAQQFPDLHSELNLSSLELGDSALYFCASNPGGGTEAFFGQGTRLTVV.

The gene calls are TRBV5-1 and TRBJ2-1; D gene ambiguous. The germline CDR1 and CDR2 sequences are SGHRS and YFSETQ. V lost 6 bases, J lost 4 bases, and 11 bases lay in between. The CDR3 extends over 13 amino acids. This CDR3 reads CASKSGPYNEQFF. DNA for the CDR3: TGCGCCAGCAAATCGGGCCCTTACAATGAGCAGTTCTTC. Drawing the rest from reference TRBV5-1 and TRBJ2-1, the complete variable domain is KAGVTQTPRYLIKTRGQQVTLSCSPISGHRSVSWYQQTPGQGLQFLFEYFSETQRNKGNFPGRFSGRQFSNSRSEMNVSTLELGDSALYLCASKSGPYNEQFFGPGTRLTVL.

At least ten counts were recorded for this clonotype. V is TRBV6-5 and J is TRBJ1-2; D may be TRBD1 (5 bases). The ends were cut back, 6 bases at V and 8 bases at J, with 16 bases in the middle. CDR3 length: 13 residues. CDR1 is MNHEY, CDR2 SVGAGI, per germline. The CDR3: CASSGRQWRGYTF. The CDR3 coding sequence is TGTGCCAGCAGCGGAAGACAGTGGCGGGGCTACACCTTC.

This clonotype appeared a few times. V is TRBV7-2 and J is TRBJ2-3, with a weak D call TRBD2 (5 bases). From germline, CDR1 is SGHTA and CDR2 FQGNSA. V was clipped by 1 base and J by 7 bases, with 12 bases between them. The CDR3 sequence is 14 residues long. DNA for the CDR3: TGTGCCAGCAGCTTAGGGAGGTCCCAGAATACGCAGTATTTT. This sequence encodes CASSLGRSQNTQYF. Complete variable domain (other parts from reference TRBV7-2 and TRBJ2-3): GAGVSQSPSNKVTEKGKDVELRCDPISGHTALYWYRQSLGQGLEFLIYFQGNSAPDKSGLPSDRFSAERTGGSVSTLTIQRTQQEDSAVYLCASSLGRSQNTQYFGPGTRLTVL.

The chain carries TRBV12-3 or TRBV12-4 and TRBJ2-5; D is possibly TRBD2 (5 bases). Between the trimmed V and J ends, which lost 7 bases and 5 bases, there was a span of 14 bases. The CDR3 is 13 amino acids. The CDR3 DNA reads TGTGCCAGCAAACTAGGAGCCATTGAGACCCAGTACTTC. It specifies CASKLGAIETQYF.

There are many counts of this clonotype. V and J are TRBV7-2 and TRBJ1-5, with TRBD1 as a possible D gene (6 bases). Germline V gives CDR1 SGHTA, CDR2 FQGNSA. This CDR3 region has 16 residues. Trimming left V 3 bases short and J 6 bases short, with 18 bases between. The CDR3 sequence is CASSFSPVRGPQPQHF. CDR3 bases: TGTGCCAGCAGCTTTAGCCCGGTCAGGGGCCCTCAGCCCCAGCATTTT.

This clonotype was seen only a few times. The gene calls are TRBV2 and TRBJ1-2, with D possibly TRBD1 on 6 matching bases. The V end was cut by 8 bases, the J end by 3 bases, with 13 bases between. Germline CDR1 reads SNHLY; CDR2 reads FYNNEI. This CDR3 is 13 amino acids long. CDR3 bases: TGTGCCAGCGTTGCAGGGGTGGACTATGGCTACACCTTC. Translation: CASVAGVDYGYTF.

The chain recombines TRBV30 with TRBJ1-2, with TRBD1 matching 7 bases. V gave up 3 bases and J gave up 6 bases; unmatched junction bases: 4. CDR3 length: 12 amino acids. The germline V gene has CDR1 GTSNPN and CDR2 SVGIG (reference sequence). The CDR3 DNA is TGTGCCTGGAGGCCAGGGGGGGATGGCTACACCTTC. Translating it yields CAWRPGGDGYTF.

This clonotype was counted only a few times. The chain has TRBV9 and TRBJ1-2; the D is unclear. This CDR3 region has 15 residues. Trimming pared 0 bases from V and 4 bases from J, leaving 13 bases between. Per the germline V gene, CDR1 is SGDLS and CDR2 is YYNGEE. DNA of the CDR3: TGTGCCAGCAGCGTAGCTCCCGGAGGGTTCTATGGCTACACCTTC. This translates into CASSVAPGGFYGYTF.